A single sample gave rise to the 26 T cell receptor beta chains below, sequenced in a study of cytomegalovirus exposure and HLA in healthy donors. PCR used 60 Vbeta primers and 13 Jbeta primers. Profiling relied on immunoSEQ multiplex PCR, and the TCRdb table lists in-frame clones only, not all of them. The data contain roughly 100,000 clones, nearly 80% of them seen just once; the ten biggest clones take up 1.3%. Sequenced sample: PBMCs. The receptors shown here come from a man aged 30 to 45 in good health and CMV-seronegative.

The J gene is TRBJ2-1, the V gene TRBV5-1; D perhaps matches TRBD2 (6 bases). V shed 0 bases and J shed 9 bases, with 10 bases lying between them. This CDR3 region has 13 residues. Germline V gene lookup returns CDR1 SGHRS and CDR2 YFSETQ. This chain's CDR3 is CASSLGLVGEQFF. The CDR3 DNA is TGCGCCAGCAGCTTGGGACTAGTAGGTGAGCAGTTCTTC.

The V and J genes are TRBV30 and TRBJ2-1; 13 bases fit TRBD2. The CDR3 consists of 15 residues. Germline values: CDR1 GTSNPN, CDR2 SVGIG (reference sequence). After removal of 3 bases from V and 8 bases from J, the junction contained 7 bases not matched to a gene. The CDR3 is CAWSTGTSGTHEQFF. The CDR3 DNA reads TGTGCCTGGAGCACCGGGACTAGCGGGACCCATGAGCAGTTCTTC.

This chain joins TRBV29-1 and TRBJ1-1; TRBD1 aligns across 7 bases. The CDR3 spans 12 residues. Trimming at V came to 5 bases and at J to 6 bases, leaving 6 bases not matched to a gene. Per germline, CDR1 SQVTM and CDR2 ANQGSEA. CDR3 sequence reads: CSVITGDPEAFF. The CDR3 DNA reads TGCAGCGTTATTACAGGGGACCCTGAAGCTTTCTTT.

The chain employs TRBV27 and TRBJ2-5, with a tentative D call TRBD2 (6 bases). Germline loops: CDR1 MNHEY, CDR2 SMNVEV (reference sequence). The ends were cut back, 7 bases at V and 5 bases at J, with 14 bases in the middle. The CDR3 contains 13 residues. This CDR3 reads CASTLTRGETQYF. CDR3 nucleotide sequence: TGTGCCAGCACGTTGACTAGGGGCGAGACCCAGTACTTC.

J is TRBJ2-5 and V is TRBV5-6; the D is unclear. V was cut by 1 base and J by 5 bases, with 9 bases left in between. This CDR3 has 13 amino acids. Germline V lookup: CDR1 SGHDT, CDR2 YYEEEE. CDR3 amino acids: CASSLPGSETQYF. CDR3 nucleotide sequence: TGTGCCAGCAGCTTGCCCGGGTCGGAGACCCAGTACTTC.

The chain is built from TRBV7-9 and TRBJ1-6; no firm D call. There are 14 residues in the CDR3. CDR1 SEHNR and CDR2 FQNEAQ come from the germline V gene (reference sequence). Trimming removed 5 bases at V and 3 bases at J, with 8 bases between. Here the CDR3 reads CASSPAGYNSPLHF. The CDR3 coding sequence is TGTGCCAGCAGCCCCGCGGGCTATAATTCACCCCTCCACTTT.

This clone has a handful of counts. The gene calls are TRBV4-3 and TRBJ2-1, with 10 bases matching TRBD2. The CDR3 loop spans 15 amino acids. The germline V gene has CDR1 LGHNA and CDR2 YSLEER. V was pared by 5 bases and J by 3 bases, with 4 bases of the junction left unmatched. The CDR3 protein is CASSYGLAVYNEQFF. CDR3 nucleotide sequence: TGCGCCAGCAGCTACGGACTAGCGGTCTACAATGAGCAGTTCTTC.

The V and J genes are TRBV30 and TRBJ2-3; 11 positions agree with TRBD2. The junction had 7 bases not matched to a gene; V was cut back by 3 bases and J by 5 bases. Germline V gene data show CDR1 as GTSNPN and CDR2 as SVGIG (reference sequence). This CDR3 comprises 15 residues. The CDR3 nucleotides are TGTGCCTGGAGGGGGACTAGCGGAGGCAGAGATACGCAGTATTTT. This translates into CAWRGTSGGRDTQYF.

This chain links TRBV2 with TRBJ2-7, with 8 bases aligning to TRBD1. The ends lost 8 bases at V and 6 bases at J; junction bases unmatched: 12. This CDR3 has 14 residues. Germline-derived CDR1 and CDR2 are SNHLY and FYNNEI. The CDR3 loop reads CASGGLTGVREQYF. The CDR3 DNA sequence: TGTGCCAGCGGGGGACTGACAGGGGTCCGCGAGCAGTACTTC.

This sequence joins TRBV30 and TRBJ1-5, with D maybe TRBD1 (5 bases). The ends were cut back, 1 base at V and 4 bases at J, with 11 bases in the middle. Germline CDR1 is GTSNPN and CDR2 is SVGIG (reference sequence). The CDR3 is 14 amino acids. The CDR3 coding sequence is TGTGCCTGGAGTGAGGGGCTTCTGAATCAGCCCCAGCATTTT. Its translation: CAWSEGLLNQPQHF. The whole variable domain, filled in from reference TRBV30 and TRBJ1-5, reads SQTIHQWPATLVQPVGSPLSLECTVEGTSNPNLYWYRQAAGRGLQLLFYSVGIGQISSEVPQNLSASRPQDRQFILSSKKLLLSDSGFYLCAWSEGLLNQPQHFGDGTRLSIL.

A remark on this clone: This sample includes further DNA sequences coding for the same CDR3. The V gene is TRBV7-9, the J gene TRBJ2-3; perhaps TRBD1 as D (6 bases). Germline V CDR1 and CDR2: SEHNR, FQNEAQ (reference sequence). V dropped 7 bases and J dropped 2 bases, with 13 bases sitting between them. This CDR3 has 14 residues. CDR3 DNA: TGTGCCAGCACACGGACAGTCTCCACAGATACGCAGTATTTT. Translated, it gives CASTRTVSTDTQYF.

This chain joins TRBV27 and TRBJ2-6; 9 bases map to TRBD1. Per germline, CDR1 MNHEY and CDR2 SMNVEV (reference sequence). V gave up 5 bases and J gave up 1 base; unmatched junction bases: 15. The CDR3 spans 20 residues. For the CDR3, the DNA is TGTGCCAGCAGTCCGAGCCGACAGGGGGGCTTCAGTTCTGGGGCCAACGTCCTGACTTTC. Its translation: CASSPSRQGGFSSGANVLTF.

The chain links TRBV9 to TRBJ1-2, with D possibly TRBD1 on 6 matching bases. The CDR3 loop spans 13 amino acids. The ends were cut back, 3 bases at V and 4 bases at J, with 10 bases in the middle. Germline lookup yields CDR1 SGDLS and CDR2 YYNGEE. DNA of the CDR3: TGTGCCAGCAGCGCGGGACAAAGCTATGGCTACACCTTC. Translating gives CASSAGQSYGYTF.

This clone was seen only once. The chain has TRBV9 and TRBJ2-5, with 11 bases matching TRBD2. The tail of the sequence fits TRBJ2-7 better, so the J call may be wrong. CDR3 length: 15 residues. Looked up from germline, CDR1 is SGDLS and CDR2 is YYNGEE. The CDR3 loop is CASSAGTSGYYEQYF. The CDR3 DNA reads TGTGCCAGCAGCGCCGGGACTAGCGGTTACTACGAGCAGTACTTC.

This chain connects TRBV9 to TRBJ2-6; D remains ambiguous. The CDR3 spans 13 residues. Germline loops: CDR1 SGDLS, CDR2 YYNGEE. Trimming took 3 bases from V and 2 from J, leaving 3 bases between them. The CDR3 spells CASSAAGANVLTF. CDR3 nucleotides: TGTGCCAGCAGCGCGGCTGGGGCCAACGTCCTGACTTTC. Full variable domain (remainder filled in from reference TRBV9 and TRBJ2-6): DSGVTQTPKHLITATGQRVTLRCSPRSGDLSVYWYQQSLDQGLQFLIQYYNGEERAKGNILERFSAQQFPDLHSELNLSSLELGDSALYFCASSAAGANVLTFGAGSRLTVL.

The V gene is TRBV4-3, the J gene TRBJ1-3; the D is unclear. V lost 2 bases and J 1 base, leaving 6 bases between the germline ends. The CDR3 extends over 14 amino acids. Germline lookup yields CDR1 LGHNA and CDR2 YSLEER. The CDR3 DNA follows: TGCGCCAGCAGCCAAACATCATCTGGAAACACCATATATTTT. It encodes CASSQTSSGNTIYF.

This clone showed up just a few times. This chain joins TRBV27 and TRBJ1-5, with TRBD1 matching over 7 bases. V lost 5 bases and J lost 1; bases outside the gene matches: 2. The CDR3 is 14 amino acids. Germline CDR1 reads MNHEY; CDR2 reads SMNVEV (reference sequence). The DNA of the CDR3 is TGTGCCAGCAGTCTGACAGGGAGCAATCAGCCCCAGCATTTT. This translates into CASSLTGSNQPQHF.

V usage is TRBV7-9 and J usage is TRBJ2-5; D not resolved. CDR1 is SEHNR and CDR2 is FQNEAQ in the germline V gene (reference sequence). V lost 1 base, J lost 7 bases, and 4 bases lay in between. CDR3 length equals 11 residues. CDR3 sequence (DNA): TGTGCCAGCAGCTTAGACGGGACCCAGTACTTC. Protein sequence: CASSLDGTQYF.

The chain joins TRBV7-8 to TRBJ1-6; D is perhaps TRBD1 (6 bases). This CDR3 is built from 16 residues. Per germline, CDR1 SGHVS and CDR2 FQNEAQ. Trimming shortened V by 4 bases and J by 6 bases, and 16 bases separated the two germline ends. CDR3 in DNA: TGTGCCAGCAGCTCCCATGCGACAGGCGTTAATTCACCCCTCCACTTT. The encoded protein is CASSSHATGVNSPLHF.

V usage is TRBV5-1 and J usage is TRBJ1-2; D might be TRBD1 (5 bases). The CDR3 has 13 amino acids. Per the germline V gene, CDR1 is SGHRS and CDR2 is YFSETQ. Trimming stripped 2 bases from V and 4 bases from J, with 9 bases between. The CDR3 loop reads CASSLDSPYGYTF. For the CDR3, the DNA is TGCGCCAGCAGCTTAGACAGCCCCTATGGCTACACCTTC.

This clone was observed a handful of times. The rearrangement uses TRBV19 and TRBJ1-1; possible D gene TRBD1, 6 bases. Germline loops: CDR1 LNHDA, CDR2 SQIVND (reference sequence). The CDR3 spans 15 residues. Trimming took 9 bases from V and 6 from J, leaving 23 bases between them. CDR3 DNA: TGTGCCAGCACTCACGGGGGGCGCTTAGGGGCTGAAGCTTTCTTT. The encoded protein is CASTHGGRLGAEAFF.

V and J are TRBV11-2 and TRBJ1-5, with 7 bases fitting TRBD1. Per the germline V gene, CDR1 is SGHAT and CDR2 is FQNNGV. V lost 4 bases, J lost 1 base, and 1 base stayed unmatched. This CDR3 comprises 14 residues. The CDR3 here is CASSWGQSNQPQHF. CDR3 bases: TGTGCCAGCAGCTGGGGACAGAGCAATCAGCCCCAGCATTTT.

The chain uses TRBV28 and TRBJ2-1, with TRBD1 matching over 7 bases. CDR3 length: 15 residues. CDR1 and CDR2 from the germline V gene are MDHEN and SYDVKM. Losses at the gene ends were 7 bases for V and 5 bases for J; bases not matched to a gene: 11. The CDR3 region has the DNA TGTGCCAGCATCGCCGGGACAGCTACGAACAATGAGCAGTTCTTC. Protein: CASIAGTATNNEQFF. Supplemented by reference TRBV28 and TRBJ2-1, the full variable domain reads DVKVTQSSRYLVKRTGEKVFLECVQDMDHENMFWYRQDPGLGLRLIYFSYDVKMKEKGDIPEGYSVSREKKERFSLILESASTNQTSMYLCASIAGTATNNEQFFGPGTRLTVL.

J is TRBJ1-4 and V is TRBV28; 7 nucleotides align to TRBD1. The CDR3 contains 13 residues. Germline CDR1 and CDR2: MDHEN and SYDVKM. Trimming took 4 bases from V and 8 from J; bases not matched to a gene: 4. CDR3 sequence reads: CASSSQGGEKLFF. DNA for the CDR3: TGTGCCAGCAGTTCGCAGGGGGGCGAAAAACTGTTTTTT.

This sequence joins TRBV5-6 and TRBJ1-2; D is undetermined. The CDR3 spans 11 residues. Per germline, CDR1 SGHDT and CDR2 YYEEEE. V was cut by 4 bases and J by 10 bases, with 11 bases left in between. The chain's CDR3 is CASSRAIDYTF. CDR3 coding DNA: TGTGCCAGCAGCCGAGCTATTGACTACACCTTC.

This clone was seen only a few times. The chain joins TRBV6-5 to TRBJ2-6; weak D call: TRBD1 (5 bases). CDR1 and CDR2 from the germline V gene are MNHEY and SVGAGI. V gave up 2 bases and J gave up 0 bases, with 8 bases separating them. The CDR3 sequence is 16 residues long. CDR3 coding DNA: TGTGCCAGCAGTTACGACAGCAGCTCTGGGGCCAACGTCCTGACTTTC. It yields the protein CASSYDSSSGANVLTF.